These 7 T cell receptor beta chains originate from one sample sequenced in a study of cytomegalovirus exposure and HLA in healthy donors. 60 Vbeta and 13 Jbeta primers were used in PCR. This table comes from immunoSEQ multiplex PCR, and its TCRdb copy is limited to in-frame clones, with some not included. The table lists approximately 160,000 clones, over 60% of them singletons. Sequencing used PBMCs. The receptors stem from a woman younger than 45 in good health and CMV-seropositive.

This clone has more than one count but fewer than ten. The chain carries TRBV6-1 and TRBJ1-1; D unresolved. The CDR3 covers 15 residues. Germline V gives CDR1 MNHNS, CDR2 SASEGT. Trimming shortened V by 4 bases and J by 1 base, and 13 bases separated the two germline ends. The CDR3 loop is CASSAGWAGNTEAFF. CDR3 nucleotide sequence: TGTGCCAGCAGTGCCGGTTGGGCAGGGAACACTGAAGCTTTCTTT.

The V gene is TRBV10-2, the J gene TRBJ1-1; D is perhaps TRBD1 (5 bases). Trimming took 6 bases from V and 2 from J, leaving 10 bases between them. The CDR3 covers 13 residues. Germline-derived CDR1 and CDR2 are WSHSY and SAAADI. CDR3 protein: CASRVQANTEAFF. The CDR3 DNA is TGCGCCAGCAGAGTACAGGCAAACACTGAAGCTTTCTTT.

The rearrangement uses TRBV6-6 and TRBJ1-5; D is uncertain. CDR3 size: 13 residues. V was trimmed by 2 bases and J by 5 bases, leaving 7 bases between them. From germline, CDR1 is MNHNY and CDR2 SVGAGI (reference sequence). As DNA, the CDR3 is TGTGCCAGCAGTTACCCTCGGGATCAGCCCCAGCATTTT. Protein sequence: CASSYPRDQPQHF.

There are a few counts of this clone. The rearrangement links TRBV7-8 to TRBJ2-6, with 7 bases identical to TRBD1. The germline V gene has CDR1 SGHVS and CDR2 FQNEAQ. The CDR3 spans 14 residues. V shed 5 bases, J shed 4 bases, and the junction held 2 bases outside the gene matches. As DNA, the CDR3 is TGTGCCAGCAGCACGGACAGGGGGGCCAACGTCCTGACTTTC. The encoded protein is CASSTDRGANVLTF. Together with reference TRBV7-8 and TRBJ2-6, the CDR3 gives the full variable domain: GAGVSQSPRYKVAKRGQDVALRCDPISGHVSLFWYQQALGQGPEFLTYFQNEAQLDKSGLPSDRFFAERPEGSVSTLKIQRTQQEDSAVYLCASSTDRGANVLTFGAGSRLTVL.

The J gene is TRBJ2-1, the V gene TRBV5-6, with a possible D match to TRBD2 (6 bases). Germline CDR1 SGHDT, CDR2 YYEEEE. The germline V and J ends were trimmed by 5 bases and 2 bases, with 11 bases remaining between them. The CDR3 length is 14 residues. Written as DNA, the CDR3 is TGTGCCAGCAGTGCGTGGGGGGCCTACAATGAGCAGTTCTTC. This sequence encodes CASSAWGAYNEQFF.

V and J are TRBV5-4 and TRBJ2-3; D is perhaps TRBD2 (6 bases). The germline CDR1 and CDR2 sequences are SGHNT and YYREEE (reference sequence). The CDR3 covers 17 residues. V lost 4 bases to trimming and J lost 3 bases, with 21 bases between them. CDR3 coding DNA: TGTGCCAGCAGCCACACCTCCGCGGGGCGCAGGACAGATACGCAGTATTTT. Its translation: CASSHTSAGRRTDTQYF.

The rearrangement uses TRBV11-2 and TRBJ2-7, with D possibly being TRBD1 (5 bases). V lost 1 base to trimming and J lost 0 bases, with 7 bases between them. The CDR3 spans 14 residues. The germline gives CDR1 SGHAT, CDR2 FQNNGV. CDR3: CASSLGQHSYEQYF. CDR3 nucleotides: TGTGCCAGCAGCTTAGGACAGCACTCCTACGAGCAGTACTTC.